The 15 T cell receptor beta chains given below trace back to one sample, sequenced in a study of control samples from healthy donors and cancer patients (dated by TCRdb to about 2020). Library method: the immunoSEQ multiplex PCR assay. In TCRdb, the immuneACCESS table is reduced to in-frame sequences with V and J assigned. These tables do not hold every clone; where another copy was compared, an unresolved V gene accounts for under half, and the others remain unexplained. Recorded for this sample are just over 90,000 clones; approximately 86% of them occurred a single time. Of the sample, around 1.3% is held by the ten largest clones. Source material: blood. All receptors derive from a woman aged 50 to 60 in good health.

The V gene is TRBV6-2 or TRBV6-3, the J gene TRBJ2-7; TRBD1 agrees at 12 bases. The length of the CDR3 is 14 residues. J gave up 5 bases and V 5 bases, and 4 bases lay outside the gene matches. Germline V gene sequence: CDR1 MNHEY, CDR2 SVGEGT. CDR3 protein: CASSGTGGFNEQYF. For the CDR3, the DNA is TGTGCCAGCAGTGGGACAGGGGGCTTCAACGAGCAGTACTTC.

The rearrangement links TRBV2 to TRBJ2-7; possible D gene TRBD2, 5 bases. Germline V lookup: CDR1 SNHLY, CDR2 FYNNEI. This CDR3 is 14 amino acids long. The V end lost 6 bases, the J end lost 0 bases, and 12 bases lay between the germline ends. CDR3 nucleotides: TGTGCCAGCAGGGTGGACTCGGGCTCCTACGAGCAGTACTTC. Its protein is CASRVDSGSYEQYF.

The rearrangement links TRBV19 to TRBJ2-7, with D tentatively TRBD1 (5 bases). The CDR3 has 13 residues. Germline CDR1 and CDR2: LNHDA and SQIVND (reference sequence). V lost 5 bases and J 0 bases, leaving 8 bases between the germline ends. The DNA for the CDR3 is TGTGCCAGTAGTCCAGGGCCCTCCTACGAGCAGTACTTC. This gives the protein CASSPGPSYEQYF.

The chain joins TRBV7-3 to TRBJ2-7; weak D call: TRBD2 (6 bases). The ends were cut back, 5 bases at V and 3 bases at J, with 17 bases in the middle. The CDR3 has 15 residues. Germline V gene data show CDR1 as SGHTA and CDR2 as FQGTGA. In nucleotides, the CDR3 is TGTGCCAGCAGCGTGGGCGCGGGCGGGGTCTACGAGCAGTACTTC. Translation gives CASSVGAGGVYEQYF.

This clone was seen just once. This chain links TRBV19 with TRBJ2-7; 9 bases are a match to TRBD1. There are 15 residues in the CDR3. The V gene's germline CDR1 is LNHDA and CDR2 SQIVND (reference sequence). J lost 0 bases, V lost 2 bases, and 2 bases had no gene match. The CDR3 bases are TGTGCCAGTAGTATACGGACAGGGGACTCCTACGAGCAGTACTTC. Translating it yields CASSIRTGDSYEQYF.

CDR3: CASRAPPGRADTEAFF. The DNA for the CDR3 is TGTGCCAGCAGGGCCCCCCCGGGGAGGGCAGACACTGAAGCTTTCTTT. The chain joins TRBV28 to TRBJ1-1; D is unclear. The length of the CDR3 is 16 residues. Germline values: CDR1 MDHEN, CDR2 SYDVKM. With 6 bases removed from V and 3 bases from J, the gap between germline ends came to 20 bases.

The genes are TRBV5-8 and TRBJ2-5; no clear D. CDR1 and CDR2 (germline): SGHTS, YDEGEE. Between the trimmed V and J ends, which lost 0 bases and 5 bases, there was a span of 8 bases. CDR3 length equals 13 residues. The CDR3: CASSLDPRETQYF. CDR3 nucleotide sequence: TGTGCCAGCAGCTTGGACCCCCGGGAGACCCAGTACTTC.

The chain is built from TRBV6-5 and TRBJ2-6; D not resolved. This CDR3 region has 14 residues. The germline V and J ends were trimmed by 2 bases and 0 bases, with 2 bases remaining between them. CDR1 and CDR2 (germline): MNHEY, SVGAGI. DNA for the CDR3: TGTGCCAGCAGTTACGGCTCTGGGGCCAACGTCCTGACTTTC. Translated, it gives CASSYGSGANVLTF.

The CDR3 nucleotides read TGTGCCAGCAGCTGGGGGACAGGCGCCCAGGAGCCCCAGCATTTT. Protein: CASSWGTGAQEPQHF. V gene TRBV5-8 combines with J gene TRBJ1-5, with 8 bases fitting TRBD1. CDR3 length: 15 residues. CDR1 is SGHTS and CDR2 is YDEGEE in the germline V gene. With V trimmed by 3 bases and J by 8 bases, 10 bases remained unmatched.

The chain couples TRBV5-5 to TRBJ1-1; 9 bases fit TRBD1. The CDR3 consists of 20 residues. Looked up from germline, CDR1 is SGHKS and CDR2 is YYEKEE (reference sequence). Trimming at V came to 4 bases and at J to 4 bases, leaving 23 bases not matched to a gene. The CDR3 sequence: CASSGKGDSSYRGRGTEAFF. As DNA, the CDR3 is TGTGCCAGCAGCGGAAAGGGCGATTCTTCTTACAGGGGGCGAGGCACTGAAGCTTTCTTT.

The genes are TRBV19 and TRBJ1-2; the D gene is possibly TRBD1 (5 bases). Germline CDR1 is LNHDA and CDR2 is SQIVND (reference sequence). Trimming removed 5 bases at V and 4 bases at J, with 23 bases between. The CDR3 length is 17 residues. This CDR3 reads CASSPSYGQTRSYGYTF. CDR3 nucleotide sequence: TGTGCCAGTAGTCCCTCCTATGGACAAACGCGAAGCTATGGCTACACCTTC.

The rearrangement links TRBV18 to TRBJ2-2; the D is unclear. With 4 bases removed from V and 2 bases from J, the gap between germline ends came to 14 bases. The V gene's germline CDR1 is KGHSH and CDR2 LQKENI. This CDR3 contains 16 residues. CDR3 loop: CASSLISLLNTGELFF. In DNA, the CDR3 is TGTGCCAGCTCACTTATAAGCCTCCTTAACACCGGGGAGCTGTTTTTT.

In its sample, this clone was seen a few times. The rearrangement links TRBV3-1 (or the pseudogene TRBV3-2) to TRBJ2-3, with D uncertain. CDR1 is LGHDT, CDR2 YNNKEL, per germline (reference sequence). V was pared by 1 base and J by 1 base, with 9 bases between. There are 15 residues in the CDR3. CDR3 loop: CASSQAGPGTDTQYF. The CDR3 DNA follows: TGTGCCAGCAGCCAAGCGGGCCCCGGCACAGATACGCAGTATTTT.

V and J are TRBV21-1 and TRBJ2-3; the listed D gene, TRBD1, was not tested against the DNA. TRBV21-1 is flagged as a pseudogene. This CDR3 spans 16 amino acids. The CDR3 region has the DNA TGTGCCAGCAGCAACACGGAAACAGGAGGCACAGATACGCAGTATTTT. Translation gives CASSNTETGGTDTQYF.

This sequence joins TRBV9 and TRBJ2-2; 7 positions match TRBD1. CDR1 is SGDLS and CDR2 is YYNGEE in the germline V gene. The CDR3 is 16 residues long. J was trimmed by 0 bases and V by 3 bases; bases with no gene match: 5. CDR3 amino acids: CASSGGQITNTGELFF. Here the CDR3 DNA reads TGTGCCAGCAGCGGGGGACAGATTACGAACACCGGGGAGCTGTTTTTT.